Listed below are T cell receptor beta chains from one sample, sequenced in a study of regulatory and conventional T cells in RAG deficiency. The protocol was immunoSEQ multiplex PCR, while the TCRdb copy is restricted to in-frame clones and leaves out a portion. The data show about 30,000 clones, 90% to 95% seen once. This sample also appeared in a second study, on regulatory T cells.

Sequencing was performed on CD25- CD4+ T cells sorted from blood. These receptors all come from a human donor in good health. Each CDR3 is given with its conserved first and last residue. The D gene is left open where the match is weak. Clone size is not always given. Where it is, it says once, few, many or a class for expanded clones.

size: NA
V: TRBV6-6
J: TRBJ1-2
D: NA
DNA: TGTGCCAGCAGTTACCAGGGTCCAAGGGACTACACCTTC
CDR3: CASSYQGPRDYTF

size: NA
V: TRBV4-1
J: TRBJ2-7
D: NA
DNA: TGCGCCAGCAGCCAAGATGATGGAGGCTCGTCCTACGAGCAGTACTTC
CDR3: CASSQDDGGSSYEQYF

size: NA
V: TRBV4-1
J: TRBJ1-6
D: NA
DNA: TGCGCCAGCAGCCAAGATTGGCCCGAAGAAAGTTCACCCCTCCACTTT
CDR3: CASSQDWPEESSPLHF

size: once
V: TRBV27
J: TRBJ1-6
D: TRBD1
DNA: TGTGCCAGCAGTTCGGCAGACAGGGGGCGTGGGTATAATTCCCCCCTCCACTTT
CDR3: CASSSADRGRGYNSPLHF

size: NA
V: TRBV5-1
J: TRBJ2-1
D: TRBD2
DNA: TGCGCCAGCAGCGTGGGACTAGCGGGACGCGCCTACAATGAGCAGTTCTTC
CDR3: CASSVGLAGRAYNEQFF

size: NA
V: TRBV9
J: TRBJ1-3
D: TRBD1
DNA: TGTGCCAGCAGTCGTAGGCCCCCCCGGGACAGGACCGCCTCTGGAAACACCATATATTTT
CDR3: CASSRRPPRDRTASGNTIYF

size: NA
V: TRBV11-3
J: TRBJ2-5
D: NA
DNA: TGTGCCAGCAGCCGCGGGGAAGGTGCCCAGTACTTC
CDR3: CASSRGEGAQYF

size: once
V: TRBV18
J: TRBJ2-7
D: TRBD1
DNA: TGTGCCAGCTCACCCGGACAGGGCAGCTACGAGCAGTACTTC
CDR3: CASSPGQGSYEQYF

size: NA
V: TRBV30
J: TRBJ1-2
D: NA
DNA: TGTGCCTGGAAACCAGGCGGGGGCTATGGCTACACCTTC
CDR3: CAWKPGGGYGYTF

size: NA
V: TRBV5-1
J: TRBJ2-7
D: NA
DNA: TGCGCCAGCAGCTTGGGAGCCTACGAGCAGTACTTC
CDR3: CASSLGAYEQYF

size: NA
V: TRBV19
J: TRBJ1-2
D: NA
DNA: TGTGCCAGTAGCCAGGACACGAACTATGGCTACACCTTC
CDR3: CASSQDTNYGYTF

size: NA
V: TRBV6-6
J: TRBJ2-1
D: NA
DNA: TGTGCCAGCGCCTACACTATACAGTTCTTC
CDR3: CASAYTIQFF

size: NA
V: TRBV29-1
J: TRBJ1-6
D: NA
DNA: TGCAGCGTTGGATGGGGGGGGGATTCCCCCCTCCACTTT
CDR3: CSVGWGGDSPLHF

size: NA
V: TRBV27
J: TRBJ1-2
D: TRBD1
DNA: TGTGCCAGCAGTTTATCGAAAGGGACAGGGAAAAACTATGGCTACACCTTC
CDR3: CASSLSKGTGKNYGYTF

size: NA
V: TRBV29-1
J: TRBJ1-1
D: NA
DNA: TGCAGCGTCCGAGCGCTCATTGAAGCTTTCTTT
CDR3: CSVRALIEAFF

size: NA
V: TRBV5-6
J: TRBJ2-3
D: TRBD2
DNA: TGTGCCAGCAGCAACGGGAGGCGGGTGGCGACAGATACGCAGTATTTT
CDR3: CASSNGRRVATDTQYF

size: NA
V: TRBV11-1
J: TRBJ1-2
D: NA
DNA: TGTGCCAGCAGTCTTACAGGGAGACAGTACTATGGCTACACCTTC
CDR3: CASSLTGRQYYGYTF

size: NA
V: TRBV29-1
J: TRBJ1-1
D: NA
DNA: TGCAGCGTTGAAGGGCTGGACACTGAAGCTTTCTTT
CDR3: CSVEGLDTEAFF

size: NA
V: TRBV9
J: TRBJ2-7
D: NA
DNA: TGTGCCAGCAGCCCATGGGACAAGACCTACGAGCAGTACTTC
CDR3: CASSPWDKTYEQYF

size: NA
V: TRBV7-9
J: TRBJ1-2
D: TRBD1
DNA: TGTGCCAGCAGCTTTTCGGGACAGGGGGCGGATGGCTACACCTTC
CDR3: CASSFSGQGADGYTF

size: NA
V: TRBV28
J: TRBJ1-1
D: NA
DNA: TGTGCCACGGGTAGCACTGAAGCTTTCTTT
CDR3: CATGSTEAFF

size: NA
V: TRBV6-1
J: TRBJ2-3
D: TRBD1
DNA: TGTGCCAGCAGTGGACAGGGGGGGTTGACAGATACGCAGTATTTT
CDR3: CASSGQGGLTDTQYF

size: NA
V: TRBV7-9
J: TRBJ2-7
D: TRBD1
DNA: TGTGCCAGCAGCTTCCCCGGGACAGGGGAACAGGGGCAGTACTTC
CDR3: CASSFPGTGEQGQYF

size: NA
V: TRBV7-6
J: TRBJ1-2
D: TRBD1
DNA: TGTGCCAGCGGAGCCGGGACAGGGGGTGGCTACACCTTC
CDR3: CASGAGTGGGYTF

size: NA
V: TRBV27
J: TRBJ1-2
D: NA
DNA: TGTGCCAGCAGTTTATCGAACCAACATCATGGCTACACCTTC
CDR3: CASSLSNQHHGYTF

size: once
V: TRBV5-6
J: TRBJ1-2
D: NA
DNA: TGTGCCAGCAGCTTACCACAGGGATTATTGCGCAACACCTTC
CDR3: CASSLPQGLLRNTF

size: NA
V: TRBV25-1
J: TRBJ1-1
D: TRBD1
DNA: TGTGCCAGGGCGGGACAGGGCACTGAAGCTTTCTTT
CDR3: CARAGQGTEAFF

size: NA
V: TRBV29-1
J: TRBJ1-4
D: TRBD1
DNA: TGCAGCGCCCTGGAGGGGGCCGGTGAAAAACTGTTTTTT
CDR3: CSALEGAGEKLFF

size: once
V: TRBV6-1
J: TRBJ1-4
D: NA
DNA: TGTGCCAGCAGTCTCGTAGTTCGTGAAAAACTGTTTTTT
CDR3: CASSLVVREKLFF

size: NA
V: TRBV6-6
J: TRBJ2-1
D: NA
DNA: TGTGCCAGCAGTTACTATGGACTGGACAATGAGCAGTTCTTC
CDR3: CASSYYGLDNEQFF

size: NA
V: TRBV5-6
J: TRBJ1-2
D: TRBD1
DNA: TGTGCCAGCAGCCTGGACAGGGACTATGGCTACACCTTC
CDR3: CASSLDRDYGYTF

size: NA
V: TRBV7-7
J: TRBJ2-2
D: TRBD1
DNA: TGTGCTAGCAGCTCAACAGGGGGCACCGGGGAGCTGTTTTTT
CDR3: CASSSTGGTGELFF

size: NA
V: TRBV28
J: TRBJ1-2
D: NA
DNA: TGTGCCAGCAGTTTATCCGGGATGGGAACCGGCTACACCTTC
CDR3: CASSLSGMGTGYTF

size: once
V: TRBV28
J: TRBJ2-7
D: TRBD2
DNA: TGTGCCAGCACCGGGGGAGGGCGCAGCTCCTACGAGCAGTACTTC
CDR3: CASTGGGRSSYEQYF

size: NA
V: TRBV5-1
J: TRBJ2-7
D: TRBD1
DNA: TGCGCCAGCAGCTGGGGGACAGGGGACGAGCAGTACTTC
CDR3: CASSWGTGDEQYF

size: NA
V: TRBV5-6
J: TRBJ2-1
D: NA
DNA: TGTGCCAGCAGATTGAGGGGCCTAACCAAGCAGTTCTTC
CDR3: CASRLRGLTKQFF

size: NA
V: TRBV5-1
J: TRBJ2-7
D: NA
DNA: TGCGCCAGCAGCACAGGAGGGCGGGTGGGGCAGTACTTC
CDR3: CASSTGGRVGQYF

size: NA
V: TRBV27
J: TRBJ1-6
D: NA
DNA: TGTGCCAGCAGTTTCCGCGGCGATAATTCACCCCTCCACTTT
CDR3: CASSFRGDNSPLHF

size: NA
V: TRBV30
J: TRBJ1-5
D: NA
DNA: TGTGCCTGGAGTAAAGGGGTGGATCAGCCCCAGCATTTT
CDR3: CAWSKGVDQPQHF

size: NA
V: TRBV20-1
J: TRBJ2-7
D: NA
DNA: TGCAGTGCCTCACGACAATTAGAGCAGTACTTC
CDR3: CSASRQLEQYF

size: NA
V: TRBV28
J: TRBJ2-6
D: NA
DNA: TGTGCCAGCAGTACTCCGGCGGCCGGGGCCAACGTCCTGACTTTC
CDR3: CASSTPAAGANVLTF

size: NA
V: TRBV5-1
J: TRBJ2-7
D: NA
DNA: TGCGCCAGCAGGTCAGAAGCCTACGAGCAGTACTTC
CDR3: CASRSEAYEQYF

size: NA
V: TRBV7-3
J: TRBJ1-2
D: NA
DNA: TGTGCCAGCAGCCTCAACCCCGGGACAAGGGGCCAGGGCTACACCTTC
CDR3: CASSLNPGTRGQGYTF

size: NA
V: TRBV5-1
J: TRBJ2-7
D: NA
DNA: TGCGCCAGCAGCTTGTCCCCGGGACACCCCTACGAGCAGTACTTC
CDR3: CASSLSPGHPYEQYF

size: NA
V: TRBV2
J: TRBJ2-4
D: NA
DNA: TGTGCCAGCAGTGTAGTGGCCAAAAACATTCAGTACTTC
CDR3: CASSVVAKNIQYF

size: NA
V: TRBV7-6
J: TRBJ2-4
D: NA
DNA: TGTGCCAGCAGCCCTACCACGGGGGTAAACATTCAGTACTTC
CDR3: CASSPTTGVNIQYF

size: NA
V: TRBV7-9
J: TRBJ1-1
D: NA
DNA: TGTGCCAGCAGCTCGTCCAAGTTAGGGGGTAGATGGACTGAAGCTTTCTTT
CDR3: CASSSSKLGGRWTEAFF